This T cell receptor (beta chain) emerged from a study of cytomegalovirus exposure and HLA in healthy donors. Of note for this clone: Its antigen remains unidentified.

Germline CDR1 reads SNHLY; CDR2 reads FYNNEI. This CDR3 spans 16 amino acids. J was trimmed by 8 bases and V by 5 bases; bases with no gene match: 9. The study ran its PCR with 60 Vbeta and 13 Jbeta primers. TCRdb keeps only in-frame clones here, not all; method: immunoSEQ multiplex PCR. Among roughly 100,000 clones, about 69% were seen once, and the ten largest hold 1% to 1.5%. Study outcomes and limitations: Within an earlier analysis, most TCR beta V segments proved productive either about 87% or about 30% of the time.

The clonotype comes from a man in his forties or fifties in good health and CMV-seronegative. The sequencing sample was made of PBMCs. V is TRBV2 and J is TRBJ2-1, with 13 bases aligning to TRBD2. The DNA of the CDR3 is TGTGCCAGCAGTCTCCTTACTAGCGGGAGGGCCTATGAGCAGTTCTTC. Translated: CASSLLTSGRAYEQFF.